Each of the 17 T cell receptor beta chains below was sequenced from the same sample in a study of vaccination effects on CD4 cells after COVID-19. Before any sequencing was done, the ViraFEST assay used viral peptide pools to expand antigen-specific CD4+ T cells. It was after 10 days of culture that CD4+ T cells were isolated. None of the vaccinated had previously contracted SARS-CoV-2, and their nucleocapsid antibodies tested negative. Here immunoSEQ multiplex PCR was the method, and the copy in TCRdb shows in-frame clones only, minus some. The sample holds 28,000 or so clones, around 70% seen once. No cognate antigen is known for these TCRs. Here the sequenced sample was CD4+ T cells from PBMCs cultured with SARS-CoV-2 spike peptides, taken before COVID-19 vaccination. These receptors originate from a human donor who received a COVID-19 vaccine.

In its sample, this clone was seen once. The chain carries TRBV4-2 and TRBJ2-6; either TRBD1 or TRBD2 may supply D (6 bases each). CDR1 is LGHNA and CDR2 is YNFKEQ in the germline V gene. Trimming left V 1 base short and J 2 bases short, with 12 bases between. This CDR3 comprises 17 residues. The CDR3 here is CASSQAGAHTGANVLTF. Written as DNA, the CDR3 is TGTGCCAGCAGCCAAGCGGGGGCCCACACTGGGGCCAACGTCCTGACTTTC.

The chain carries TRBV27 and TRBJ2-1, with 7 nucleotides matching TRBD2. CDR1 MNHEY and CDR2 SMNVEV come from the germline V gene (reference sequence). The CDR3 has 17 amino acids. With V trimmed by 3 bases and J by 7 bases, 15 bases remained unmatched. This CDR3 reads CASSFGFGGGRRNEQFF. DNA of the CDR3: TGTGCCAGCAGTTTTGGTTTCGGGGGAGGGCGAAGGAATGAGCAGTTCTTC.

This clone has only one observation. The chain combines TRBV4-2 with TRBJ2-5; D uncertain. The CDR3 length is 15 residues. Germline V CDR1 and CDR2: LGHNA, YNFKEQ. Trimming cost V 0 bases and J 6 bases, with 14 bases left between them. CDR3 sequence (DNA): TGTGCCAGCAGCCAAGAAATTGAGGTAGCACAGACCCAGTACTTC. Its translation is CASSQEIEVAQTQYF.

CDR3 sequence reads: CASSLDQGGSAGANVLTF. The CDR3 DNA reads as TGTGCCAGCAGCTTAGACCAGGGGGGGTCTGCTGGGGCCAACGTCCTGACTTTC. V is TRBV11-3 and J is TRBJ2-6; D tentatively fits TRBD1 or TRBD2 (7 bases each). V dropped 0 bases and J dropped 2 bases, with 14 bases sitting between them. CDR3 length: 18 residues. Germline lookup yields CDR1 SGHNT and CDR2 YENEEA.

A remark on this clone: Other DNA sequences of this sample code for an identical CDR3. The J gene is TRBJ2-7, the V gene TRBV7-2; D unresolved. The CDR3 spans 12 residues. Germline V gene data show CDR1 as SGHTA and CDR2 as FQGNSA. Trimming left V 3 bases short and J 0 bases short, with 3 bases between. CDR3 sequence reads: CASSLSSYEQYF. CDR3 DNA sequence: TGTGCCAGCAGCTTGAGCTCCTACGAGCAGTACTTC.

This clone occurred a few times. The rearrangement uses TRBV19 and TRBJ1-3; 10 bases align to TRBD1. Germline V CDR1 and CDR2: LNHDA, SQIVND (reference sequence). There are 16 residues in the CDR3. The V gene end was trimmed by 5 bases and the J gene end by 5 bases; junction bases not matched to a gene: 9. CDR3: CASSLRQGAFRNTIYF. For the CDR3, the DNA is TGTGCCAGTAGTCTAAGACAGGGGGCCTTTAGAAACACCATATATTTT.

The chain employs TRBV7-8 and TRBJ2-7, with 7 bases that match TRBD1. Germline CDR1 and CDR2: SGHVS and FQNEAQ. This CDR3 contains 14 residues. V shed 1 base, J shed 3 bases, and the junction held 3 bases outside the gene matches. The CDR3 coding sequence is TGTGCCAGCAGCTTAGTAACAGGGGACTACGAGCAGTACTTC. Encoded protein: CASSLVTGDYEQYF.

DNA of the CDR3: TGTGCCAGCAAGCTCACTAGCGGGCGTTACAATGAGCAGTTCTTC. Protein sequence: CASKLTSGRYNEQFF. V and J are TRBV27 and TRBJ2-1, with 9 positions matching TRBD2. The CDR3 runs to 15 residues. The germline V gene has CDR1 MNHEY and CDR2 SMNVEV (reference sequence). V was clipped by 7 bases and J by 4 bases; unmatched bases: 8.

J is TRBJ1-5 and V is TRBV7-2; D is uncertain. Trimming removed 1 base at V and 2 bases at J, with 9 bases between. Germline assignment: CDR1 SGHTA and CDR2 FQGNSA. The CDR3 extends over 15 amino acids. The CDR3 here is CASSLGPGGNQPQHF. The DNA for the CDR3 is TGTGCCAGCAGCTTAGGACCCGGGGGCAATCAGCCCCAGCATTTT.

V and J are TRBV27 and TRBJ2-3, with TRBD2 matching over 13 bases. Trimming at V came to 6 bases and at J to 2 bases, leaving 2 bases not matched to a gene. This CDR3 contains 15 residues. Germline V gives CDR1 MNHEY, CDR2 SMNVEV (reference sequence). CDR3: CASRGLAGLTDTQYF. The CDR3 coding sequence is TGTGCCAGCAGGGGACTAGCGGGGCTCACAGATACGCAGTATTTT.

This clone was detected a few times. The chain uses TRBV10-2 and TRBJ2-6; TRBD1 matches at 10 bases. The CDR3 totals 19 residues. V lost 0 bases, J lost 3 bases, and 8 bases stayed unmatched. The germline gives CDR1 WSHSY, CDR2 SAAADI. CDR3 sequence (DNA): TGCGCCAGCAGTGAGTCTCGACAGGGGGCAAGTCTTGGGGCCAACGTCCTGACTTTC. It encodes CASSESRQGASLGANVLTF.

This clone was counted between two and nine times. This chain uses TRBV29-1 with TRBJ1-2, with D perhaps matching TRBD1 (5 bases). The CDR3 runs to 13 residues. Trimming left V 6 bases short and J 8 bases short, with 19 bases between. Germline CDR1 reads SQVTM; CDR2 reads ANQGSEA. The CDR3, as DNA: TGCAGCGTCACGGGACTCTTCTCGCGGGGCTACACCTTC. Translated: CSVTGLFSRGYTF.

V is TRBV7-2 and J is TRBJ2-1, with 11 nucleotides matching TRBD2. The CDR3 totals 17 residues. V shed 3 bases, J shed 10 bases, and the junction held 14 bases outside the gene matches. The V gene's germline CDR1 is SGHTA and CDR2 FQGNSA. This CDR3 is CASSFQLAGGPPWEQFF. CDR3 DNA: TGTGCCAGCAGCTTTCAATTAGCGGGAGGGCCCCCTTGGGAGCAGTTCTTC.

In its sample, this clone is medium-sized. V usage is TRBV7-8 and J usage is TRBJ1-6; 7 bases match TRBD1. The CDR3 loop spans 18 amino acids. The V and J ends lost 6 bases and 0 bases, in that order; junction bases with no gene match: 11. Germline V lookup: CDR1 SGHVS, CDR2 FQNEAQ. CDR3 protein: CASRSDREGSSYNSPLHF. The CDR3 region has the DNA TGTGCCAGCAGATCAGACAGGGAGGGGAGCTCCTATAATTCACCCCTCCACTTT.

The V gene is TRBV19, the J gene TRBJ2-3; 9 nucleotides match TRBD2. Germline lookup yields CDR1 LNHDA and CDR2 SQIVND (reference sequence). The CDR3 length is 13 residues. Unmatched junction bases numbered 5, after V lost 8 bases and J lost 5 bases. The CDR3 here is CASRREGRDTQYF. CDR3 sequence (DNA): TGTGCCAGTCGGCGGGAGGGCAGAGATACGCAGTATTTT.

V and J are TRBV11-2 and TRBJ2-1; the match to TRBD2 covers 7 bases. The CDR3 contains 14 residues. Germline loops: CDR1 SGHAT, CDR2 FQNNGV. V lost 4 bases, J lost 1 base, and 1 base stayed unmatched. As DNA, the CDR3 is TGTGCCAGCAGCTCCGGGGGGTCCTACAATGAGCAGTTCTTC. Residues: CASSSGGSYNEQFF.

The V gene is TRBV12-2, the J gene TRBJ2-1; the D call in the table, TRBD1, was not verified against the DNA. TRBV12-2 represents a pseudogene. The CDR3 consists of 18 residues. CDR3 sequence: CASRLAKTGAPGMNEQFF. As DNA, the CDR3 is TGTGCAAGTCGCTTAGCTAAGACAGGGGCCCCCGGAATGAATGAGCAGTTCTTC.